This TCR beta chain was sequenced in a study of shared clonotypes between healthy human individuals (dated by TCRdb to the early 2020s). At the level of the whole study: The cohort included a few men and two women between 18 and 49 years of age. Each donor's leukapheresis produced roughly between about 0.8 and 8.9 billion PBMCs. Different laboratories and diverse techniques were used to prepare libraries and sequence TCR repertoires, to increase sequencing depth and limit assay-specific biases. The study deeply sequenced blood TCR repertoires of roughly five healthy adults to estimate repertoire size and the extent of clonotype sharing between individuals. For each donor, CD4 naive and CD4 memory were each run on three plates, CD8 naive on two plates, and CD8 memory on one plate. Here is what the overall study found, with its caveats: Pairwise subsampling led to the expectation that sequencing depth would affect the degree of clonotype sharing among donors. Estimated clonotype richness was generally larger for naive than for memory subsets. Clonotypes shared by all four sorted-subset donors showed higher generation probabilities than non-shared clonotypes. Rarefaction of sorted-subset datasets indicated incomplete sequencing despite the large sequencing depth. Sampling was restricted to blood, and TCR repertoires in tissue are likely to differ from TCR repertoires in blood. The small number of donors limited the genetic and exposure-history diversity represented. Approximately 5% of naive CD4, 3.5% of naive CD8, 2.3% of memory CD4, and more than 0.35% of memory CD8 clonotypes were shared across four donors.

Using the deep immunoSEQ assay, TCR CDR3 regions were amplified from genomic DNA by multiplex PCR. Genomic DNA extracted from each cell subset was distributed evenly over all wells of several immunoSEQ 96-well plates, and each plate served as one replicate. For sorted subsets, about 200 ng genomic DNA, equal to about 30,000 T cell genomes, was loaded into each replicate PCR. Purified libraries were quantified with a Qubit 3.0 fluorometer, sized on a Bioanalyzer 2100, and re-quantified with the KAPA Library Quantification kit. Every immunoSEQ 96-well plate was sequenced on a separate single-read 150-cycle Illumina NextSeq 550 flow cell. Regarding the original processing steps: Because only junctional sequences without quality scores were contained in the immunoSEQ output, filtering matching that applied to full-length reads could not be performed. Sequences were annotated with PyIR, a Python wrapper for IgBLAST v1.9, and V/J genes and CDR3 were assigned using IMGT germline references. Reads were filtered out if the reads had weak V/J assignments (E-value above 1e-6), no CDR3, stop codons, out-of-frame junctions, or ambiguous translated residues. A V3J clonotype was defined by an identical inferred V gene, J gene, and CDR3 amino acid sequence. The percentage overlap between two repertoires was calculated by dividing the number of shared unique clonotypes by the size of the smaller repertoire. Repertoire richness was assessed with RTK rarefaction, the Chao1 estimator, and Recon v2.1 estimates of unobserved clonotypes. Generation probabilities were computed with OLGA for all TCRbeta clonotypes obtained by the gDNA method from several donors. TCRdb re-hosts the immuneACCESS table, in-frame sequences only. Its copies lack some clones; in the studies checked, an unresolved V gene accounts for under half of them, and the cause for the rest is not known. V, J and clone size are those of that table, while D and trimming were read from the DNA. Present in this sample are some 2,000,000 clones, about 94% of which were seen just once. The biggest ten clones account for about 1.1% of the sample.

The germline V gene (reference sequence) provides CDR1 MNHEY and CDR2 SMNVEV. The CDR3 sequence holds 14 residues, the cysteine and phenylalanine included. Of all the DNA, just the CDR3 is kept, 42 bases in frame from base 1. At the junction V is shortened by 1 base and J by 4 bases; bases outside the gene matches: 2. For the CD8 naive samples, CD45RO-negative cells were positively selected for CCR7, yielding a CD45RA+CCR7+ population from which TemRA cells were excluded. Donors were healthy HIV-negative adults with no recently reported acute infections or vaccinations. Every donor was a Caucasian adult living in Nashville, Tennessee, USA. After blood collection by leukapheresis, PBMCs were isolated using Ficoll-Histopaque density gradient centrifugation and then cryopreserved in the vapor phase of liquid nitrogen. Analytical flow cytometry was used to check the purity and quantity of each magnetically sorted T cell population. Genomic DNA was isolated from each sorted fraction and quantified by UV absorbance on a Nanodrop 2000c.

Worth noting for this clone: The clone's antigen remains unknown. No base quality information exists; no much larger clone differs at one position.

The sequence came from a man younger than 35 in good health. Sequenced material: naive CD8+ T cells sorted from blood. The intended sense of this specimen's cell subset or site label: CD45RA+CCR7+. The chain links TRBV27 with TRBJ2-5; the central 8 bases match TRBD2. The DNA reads TGTGCCAGCAGTTTATGGGCGGGAGGAGAGACCCAGTACTTC. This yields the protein CASSLWAGGETQYF.